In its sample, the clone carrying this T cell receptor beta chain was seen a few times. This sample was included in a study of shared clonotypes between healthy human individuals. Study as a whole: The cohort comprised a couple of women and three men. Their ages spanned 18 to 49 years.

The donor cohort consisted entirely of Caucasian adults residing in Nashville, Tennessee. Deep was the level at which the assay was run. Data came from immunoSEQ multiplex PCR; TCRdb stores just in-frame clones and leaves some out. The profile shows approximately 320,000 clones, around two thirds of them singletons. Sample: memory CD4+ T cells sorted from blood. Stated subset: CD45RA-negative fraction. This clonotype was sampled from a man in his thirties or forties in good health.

The CDR3 bases are TGTGCCAGCAGTTGGGGCCAGGGTGGCTATGGCTACACCTTC. Translation: CASSWGQGGYGYTF. The gene calls are TRBV28 and TRBJ1-2; possible D gene TRBD1, 5 bases. Deletions cut 4 bases from V and 4 bases from J, with 13 bases between. Germline values: CDR1 MDHEN, CDR2 SYDVKM. The CDR3 extends over 14 amino acids.